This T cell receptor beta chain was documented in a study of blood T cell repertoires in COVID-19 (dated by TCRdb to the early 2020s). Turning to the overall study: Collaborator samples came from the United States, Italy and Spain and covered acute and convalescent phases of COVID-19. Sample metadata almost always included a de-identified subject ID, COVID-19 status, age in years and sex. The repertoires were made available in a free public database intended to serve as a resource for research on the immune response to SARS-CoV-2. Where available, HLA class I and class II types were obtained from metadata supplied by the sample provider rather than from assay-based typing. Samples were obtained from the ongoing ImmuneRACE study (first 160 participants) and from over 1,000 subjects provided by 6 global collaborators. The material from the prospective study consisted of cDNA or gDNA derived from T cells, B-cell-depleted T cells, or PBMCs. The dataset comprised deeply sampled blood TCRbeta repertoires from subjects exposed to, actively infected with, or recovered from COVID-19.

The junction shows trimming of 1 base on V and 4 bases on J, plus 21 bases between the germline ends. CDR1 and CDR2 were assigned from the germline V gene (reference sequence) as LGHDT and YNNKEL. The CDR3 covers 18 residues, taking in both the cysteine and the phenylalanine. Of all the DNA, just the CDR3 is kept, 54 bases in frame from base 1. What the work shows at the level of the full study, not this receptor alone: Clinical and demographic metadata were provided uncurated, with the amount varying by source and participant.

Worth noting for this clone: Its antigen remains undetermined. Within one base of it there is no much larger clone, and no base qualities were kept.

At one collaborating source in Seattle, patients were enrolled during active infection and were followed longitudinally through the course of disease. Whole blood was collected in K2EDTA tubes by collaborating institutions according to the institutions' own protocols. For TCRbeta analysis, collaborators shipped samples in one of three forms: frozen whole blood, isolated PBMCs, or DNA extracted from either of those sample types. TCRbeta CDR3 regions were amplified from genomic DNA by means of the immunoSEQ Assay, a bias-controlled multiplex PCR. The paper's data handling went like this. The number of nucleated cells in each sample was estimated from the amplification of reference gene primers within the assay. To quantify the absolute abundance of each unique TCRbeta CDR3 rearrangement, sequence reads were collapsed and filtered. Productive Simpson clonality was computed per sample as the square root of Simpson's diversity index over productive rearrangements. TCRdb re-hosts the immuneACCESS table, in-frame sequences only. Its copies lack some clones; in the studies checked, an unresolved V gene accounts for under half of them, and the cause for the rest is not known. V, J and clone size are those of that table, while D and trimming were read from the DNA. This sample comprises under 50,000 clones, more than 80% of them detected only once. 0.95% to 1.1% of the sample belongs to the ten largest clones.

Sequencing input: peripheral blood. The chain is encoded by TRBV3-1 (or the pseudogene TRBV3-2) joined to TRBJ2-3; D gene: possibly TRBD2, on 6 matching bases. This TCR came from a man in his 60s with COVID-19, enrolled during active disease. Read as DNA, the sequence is TGTGCCAGCAGCCAAGGCCCCTCGACGGGAGAGAGGGCAGATACGCAGTATTTT. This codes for CASSQGPSTGERADTQYF.